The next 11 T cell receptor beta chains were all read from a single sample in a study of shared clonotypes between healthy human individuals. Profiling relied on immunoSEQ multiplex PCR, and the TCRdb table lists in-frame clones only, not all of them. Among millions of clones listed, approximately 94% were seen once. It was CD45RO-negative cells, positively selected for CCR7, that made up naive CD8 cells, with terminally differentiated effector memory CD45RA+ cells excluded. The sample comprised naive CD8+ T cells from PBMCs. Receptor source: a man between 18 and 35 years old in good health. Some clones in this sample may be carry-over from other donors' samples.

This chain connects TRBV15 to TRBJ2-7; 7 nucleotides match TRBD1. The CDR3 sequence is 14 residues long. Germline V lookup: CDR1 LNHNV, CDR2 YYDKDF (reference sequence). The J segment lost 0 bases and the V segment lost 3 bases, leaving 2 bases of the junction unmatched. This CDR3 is CATSSGDSSYEQYF. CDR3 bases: TGTGCCACCAGCAGCGGGGACAGCTCCTACGAGCAGTACTTC.

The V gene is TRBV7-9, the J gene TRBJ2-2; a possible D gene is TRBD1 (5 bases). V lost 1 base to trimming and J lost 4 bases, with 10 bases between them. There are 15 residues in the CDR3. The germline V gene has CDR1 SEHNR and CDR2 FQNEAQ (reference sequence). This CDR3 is CASSLVQGSTGELFF. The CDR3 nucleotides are TGTGCCAGCAGCTTAGTCCAGGGTAGCACCGGGGAGCTGTTTTTT.

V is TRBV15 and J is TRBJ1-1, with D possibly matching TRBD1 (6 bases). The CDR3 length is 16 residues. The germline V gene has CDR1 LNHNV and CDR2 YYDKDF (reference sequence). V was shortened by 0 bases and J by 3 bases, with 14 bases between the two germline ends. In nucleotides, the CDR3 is TGTGCCACCAGCAGAGAGAGGACGGAGGGGGACACTGAAGCTTTCTTT. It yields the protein CATSRERTEGDTEAFF.

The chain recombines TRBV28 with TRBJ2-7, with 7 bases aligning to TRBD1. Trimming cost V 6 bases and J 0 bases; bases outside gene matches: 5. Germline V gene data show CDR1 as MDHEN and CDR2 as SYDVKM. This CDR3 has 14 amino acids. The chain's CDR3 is CASRKDRSSYEQYF. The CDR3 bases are TGTGCCAGCAGGAAGGACAGGAGCTCCTACGAGCAGTACTTC.

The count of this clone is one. Here the CDR3 DNA reads TGTGCCAGCAGCGGGACTTCGATCACAGATACGCAGTATTTT. It specifies CASSGTSITDTQYF. The chain recombines TRBV13 with TRBJ2-3, with D possibly matching TRBD2 (6 bases). V lost 5 bases, J lost 2 bases, and 11 bases lay in between. This CDR3 comprises 14 residues. Per the germline V gene, CDR1 is PRHDT and CDR2 is FYEKMQ (reference sequence).

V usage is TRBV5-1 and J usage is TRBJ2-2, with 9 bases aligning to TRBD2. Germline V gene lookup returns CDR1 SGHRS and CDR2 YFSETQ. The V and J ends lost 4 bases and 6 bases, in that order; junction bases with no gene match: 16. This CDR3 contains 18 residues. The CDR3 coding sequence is TGCGCCAGCAGCGAAAAACTAGCGGGCGGTTTTCGGGCCGGGGAGCTGTTTTTT. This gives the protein CASSEKLAGGFRAGELFF. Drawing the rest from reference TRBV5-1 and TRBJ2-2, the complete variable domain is KAGVTQTPRYLIKTRGQQVTLSCSPISGHRSVSWYQQTPGQGLQFLFEYFSETQRNKGNFPGRFSGRQFSNSRSEMNVSTLELGDSALYLCASSEKLAGGFRAGELFFGEGSRLTVL.

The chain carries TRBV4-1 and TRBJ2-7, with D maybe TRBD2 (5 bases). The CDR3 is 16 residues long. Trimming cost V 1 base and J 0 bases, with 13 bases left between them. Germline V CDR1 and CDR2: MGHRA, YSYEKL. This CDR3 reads CASSQAALGASYEQYF. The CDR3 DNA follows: TGCGCCAGCAGCCAAGCGGCCCTGGGAGCCTCCTACGAGCAGTACTTC.

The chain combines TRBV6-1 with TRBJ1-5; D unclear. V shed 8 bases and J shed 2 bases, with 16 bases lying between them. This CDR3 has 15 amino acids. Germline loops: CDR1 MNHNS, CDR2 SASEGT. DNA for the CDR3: TGTGCCAGCGGGCCCCTTGGGGTTGGCAATCAGCCCCAGCATTTT. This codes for CASGPLGVGNQPQHF.

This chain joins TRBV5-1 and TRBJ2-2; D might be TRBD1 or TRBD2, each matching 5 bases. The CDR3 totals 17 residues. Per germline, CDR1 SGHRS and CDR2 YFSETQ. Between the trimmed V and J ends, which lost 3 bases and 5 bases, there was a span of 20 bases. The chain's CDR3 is CASSSGTGDPRTGELFF. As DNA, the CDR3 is TGCGCCAGCAGCTCGGGCACCGGGGACCCACGAACCGGGGAGCTGTTTTTT.

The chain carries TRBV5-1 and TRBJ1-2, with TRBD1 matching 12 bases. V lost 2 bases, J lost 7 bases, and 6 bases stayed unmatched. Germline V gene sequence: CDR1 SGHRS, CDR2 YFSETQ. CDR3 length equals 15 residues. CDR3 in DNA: TGCGCCAGCAGCTTCCCGGGACAGGGGGCAGGTGGCTACACCTTC. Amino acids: CASSFPGQGAGGYTF.

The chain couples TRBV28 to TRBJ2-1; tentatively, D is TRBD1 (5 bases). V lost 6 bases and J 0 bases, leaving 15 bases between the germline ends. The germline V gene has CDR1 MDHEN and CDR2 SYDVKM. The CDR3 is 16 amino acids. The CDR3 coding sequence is TGTGCCAGCAGCCCCGTAAAGGGGAACTCCTACAATGAGCAGTTCTTC. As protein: CASSPVKGNSYNEQFF.